This T cell receptor beta chain was captured in a study of blood T cell repertoires in COVID-19. Germline V CDR1 and CDR2: MNHEY, SVGEGT. Deletions cut 0 bases from V and 4 bases from J, with 9 bases between. CDR3 length: 14 residues. Authors' data handling: Quantification of nucleated cells was approximated via reference gene primer amplification. Method: immunoSEQ multiplex PCR; TCRdb's copy keeps in-frame clones and lacks some. The D gene and trimming were derived from the DNA, and the V and J assignments and clone size from that table. The sample lists under 140,000 clones, roughly 80% seen once, with approximately 16% in the top ten.

Sequenced: peripheral blood. The chain couples TRBV6-2 or TRBV6-3 to TRBJ1-2; possibly TRBD1 for D (5 bases). The TCR sequence derives from a woman in her fifties or sixties with acute or convalescent COVID-19. The CDR3 spells CASSYSGGVYGYTF. The CDR3 DNA is TGTGCCAGCAGTTACTCGGGGGGTGTCTATGGCTACACCTTC.